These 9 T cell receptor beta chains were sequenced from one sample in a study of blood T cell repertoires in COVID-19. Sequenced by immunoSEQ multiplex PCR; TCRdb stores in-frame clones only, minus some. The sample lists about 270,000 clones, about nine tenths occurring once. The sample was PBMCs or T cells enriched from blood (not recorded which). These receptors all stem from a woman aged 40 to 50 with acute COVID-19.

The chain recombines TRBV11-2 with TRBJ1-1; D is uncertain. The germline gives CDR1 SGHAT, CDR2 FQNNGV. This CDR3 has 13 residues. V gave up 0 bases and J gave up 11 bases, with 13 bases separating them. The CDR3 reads CASSLDREGRAFF. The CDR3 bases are TGTGCCAGCAGCTTAGATCGGGAGGGCCGGGCTTTCTTT.

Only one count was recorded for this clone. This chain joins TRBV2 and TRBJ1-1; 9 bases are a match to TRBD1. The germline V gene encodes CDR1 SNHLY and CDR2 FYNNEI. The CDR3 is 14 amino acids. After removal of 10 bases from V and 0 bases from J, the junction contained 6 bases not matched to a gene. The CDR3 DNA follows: TGTGCCACCCTAGGGACAGGGATGAACACTGAAGCTTTCTTT. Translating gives CATLGTGMNTEAFF. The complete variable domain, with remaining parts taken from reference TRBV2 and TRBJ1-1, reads EPEVTQTPSHQVTQMGQEVILRCVPISNHLYFYWYRQILGQKVEFLVSFYNNEISEKSEIFDDQFSVERPDGSNFTLKIRSTKLEDSAMYFCATLGTGMNTEAFFGQGTRLTVV.

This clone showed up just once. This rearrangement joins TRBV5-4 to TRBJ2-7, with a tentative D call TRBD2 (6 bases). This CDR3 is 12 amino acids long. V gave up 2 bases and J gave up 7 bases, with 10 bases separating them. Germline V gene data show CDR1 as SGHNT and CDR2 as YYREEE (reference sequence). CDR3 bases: TGTGCCAGCAGCTTCGGGGGTCTGGAGCAGTACTTC. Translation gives CASSFGGLEQYF.

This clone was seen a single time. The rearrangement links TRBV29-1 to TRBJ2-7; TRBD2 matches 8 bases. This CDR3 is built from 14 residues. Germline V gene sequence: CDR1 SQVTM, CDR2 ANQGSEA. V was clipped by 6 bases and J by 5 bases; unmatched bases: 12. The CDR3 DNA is TGCAGCGTCGAGCCGGGGGGGCTCGGCGACGAGCAGTACTTC. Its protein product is CSVEPGGLGDEQYF.

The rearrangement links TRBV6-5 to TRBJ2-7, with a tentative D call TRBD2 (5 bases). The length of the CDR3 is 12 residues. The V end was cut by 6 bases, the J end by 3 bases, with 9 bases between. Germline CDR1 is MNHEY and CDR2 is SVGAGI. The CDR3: CASRGRDYEQYF. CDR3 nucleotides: TGTGCCAGCAGGGGCCGGGACTACGAGCAGTACTTC.

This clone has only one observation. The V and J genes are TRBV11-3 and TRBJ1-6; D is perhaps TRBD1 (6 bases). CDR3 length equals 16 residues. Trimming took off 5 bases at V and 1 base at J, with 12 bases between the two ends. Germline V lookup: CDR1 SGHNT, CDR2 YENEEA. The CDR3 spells CASSPNRVSYNSPLHF. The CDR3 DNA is TGTGCCAGCAGCCCCAACAGGGTTTCCTATAATTCACCCCTCCACTTT. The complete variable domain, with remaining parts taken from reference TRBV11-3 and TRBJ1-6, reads EAGVVQSPRYKIIEKKQPVAFWCNPISGHNTLYWYLQNLGQGPELLIRYENEEAVDDSQLPKDRFSAERLKGVDSTLKIQPAELGDSAVYLCASSPNRVSYNSPLHFGNGTRLTVT.

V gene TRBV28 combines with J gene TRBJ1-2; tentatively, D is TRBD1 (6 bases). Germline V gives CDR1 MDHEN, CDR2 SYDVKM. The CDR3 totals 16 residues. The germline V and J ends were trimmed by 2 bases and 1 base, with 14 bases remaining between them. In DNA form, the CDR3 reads TGTGCCAGCAGTTTAGTGGGACCAGGGGATAACTATGGCTACACCTTC. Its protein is CASSLVGPGDNYGYTF.

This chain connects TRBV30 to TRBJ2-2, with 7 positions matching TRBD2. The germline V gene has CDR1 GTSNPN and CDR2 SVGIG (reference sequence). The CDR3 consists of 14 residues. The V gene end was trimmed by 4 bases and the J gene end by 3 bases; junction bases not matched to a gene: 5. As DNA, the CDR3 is TGTGCCTGGAATCGGGAGGTGTACACCGGGGAGCTGTTTTTT. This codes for CAWNREVYTGELFF. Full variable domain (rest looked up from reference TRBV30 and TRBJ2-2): SQTIHQWPATLVQPVGSPLSLECTVEGTSNPNLYWYRQAAGRGLQLLFYSVGIGQISSEVPQNLSASRPQDRQFILSSKKLLLSDSGFYLCAWNREVYTGELFFGEGSRLTVL.

The CDR3 coding sequence is TGTGCCAGCACCACCCCCAGGTACGGGAGAAAACTGTTTTTT. The encoded protein is CASTTPRYGRKLFF. The chain is built from TRBV2 and TRBJ1-4, with D unresolved. This CDR3 is 14 amino acids long. Germline CDR1 reads SNHLY; CDR2 reads FYNNEI. With 7 bases removed from V and 10 bases from J, the gap between germline ends came to 19 bases.